The 27 T cell receptor beta chains below come from one sample, sequenced in a study of shared clonotypes between healthy human individuals. Assay: immunoSEQ multiplex PCR; the TCRdb copy retains only in-frame clones and omits some. The sample lists some 2,500,000 clones; 93% were seen once. Sequencing used naive CD4+ T cells from PBMCs. Subset given: CD45RA+ positively selected. The receptor source for this set is a man younger than 35 in good health. Some clones in this sample may be carry-over from other donors' samples.

This chain joins TRBV30 and TRBJ1-5; 8 positions agree with TRBD1. Germline trimming cut 2 bases from V and 6 bases from J; bases unmatched to any gene: 9. The V gene's germline CDR1 is GTSNPN and CDR2 SVGIG (reference sequence). There are 15 residues in the CDR3. As DNA, the CDR3 is TGTGCCTGGAGTTCCGGGACAGGTATAGGTCAGCCCCAGCATTTT. The encoded protein is CAWSSGTGIGQPQHF.

The genes are TRBV5-1 and TRBJ2-7; no clear D gene. The V end was cut by 0 bases, the J end by 2 bases, with 9 bases between. The germline V gene encodes CDR1 SGHRS and CDR2 YFSETQ. CDR3 size: 14 residues. CDR3 in DNA: TGCGCCAGCAGCTTGGCTAGGAGACCCTACGAGCAGTACTTC. It specifies CASSLARRPYEQYF.

The rearrangement uses TRBV28 and TRBJ2-2, with 12 positions matching TRBD2. V dropped 1 base and J dropped 6; count of bases not matched to a gene: 6. This CDR3 contains 17 residues. Germline V gene sequence: CDR1 MDHEN, CDR2 SYDVKM. Written as DNA, the CDR3 is TGTGCCAGCAGTTTATACCCTAGCGGGAGGGCCGCCGGGGAGCTGTTTTTT. Its protein product is CASSLYPSGRAAGELFF. Combining the CDR3 with reference TRBV28 and TRBJ2-2 gives the whole variable domain DVKVTQSSRYLVKRTGEKVFLECVQDMDHENMFWYRQDPGLGLRLIYFSYDVKMKEKGDIPEGYSVSREKKERFSLILESASTNQTSMYLCASSLYPSGRAAGELFFGEGSRLTVL.

This clone has a single count. The same CDR3 can be traced to other DNA sequences in this sample. The chain joins TRBV7-2 to TRBJ2-5; TRBD1 might be the D (5 bases). Trimming removed 4 bases at V and 5 bases at J, with 5 bases between. The CDR3 is 11 residues long. In germline, CDR1 is SGHTA, CDR2 FQGNSA. CDR3 DNA: TGTGCCAGCAGCTCAGGGGAGACCCAGTACTTC. Amino acid sequence: CASSSGETQYF.

The chain recombines TRBV7-8 with TRBJ2-3, with TRBD2 identical over 9 bases. The germline V gene encodes CDR1 SGHVS and CDR2 FQNEAQ. This CDR3 region has 15 residues. V shed 5 bases, J shed 3 bases, and the junction held 6 bases outside the gene matches. Here the CDR3 reads CASSNSGRRTDTQYF. Here the CDR3 DNA reads TGTGCCAGCAGCAATAGCGGGAGAAGAACAGATACGCAGTATTTT.

V is TRBV6-4 and J is TRBJ1-2; D remains ambiguous. Trimming removed 4 bases from V and 2 bases from J, with 8 bases in between. The CDR3 is made up of 13 amino acids. Germline lookup yields CDR1 MRHNA and CDR2 SNTAGT. The DNA of the CDR3 is TGTGCCAGCAGTGCCGAGGGAAACTATGGCTACACCTTC. Translating gives CASSAEGNYGYTF.

The V and J genes are TRBV4-2 and TRBJ2-5, with D possibly matching TRBD2 (7 bases). Germline CDR1 LGHNA, CDR2 YNFKEQ. This CDR3 comprises 17 residues. Trimming pared 4 bases from V and 4 bases from J, leaving 22 bases between. CDR3 protein: CASSPVGGGGGPETQYF. The CDR3 DNA reads as TGTGCCAGCAGCCCCGTGGGCGGGGGCGGGGGCCCAGAGACCCAGTACTTC.

This chain connects TRBV2 to TRBJ2-7; D is ambiguous. Germline V CDR1 and CDR2: SNHLY, FYNNEI. The germline V and J ends were trimmed by 6 bases and 0 bases, with 12 bases remaining between them. The CDR3 totals 14 residues. The CDR3 coding sequence is TGTGCCAGCAGCCCCGGTCCAATCTCCTACGAGCAGTACTTC. Translated, it gives CASSPGPISYEQYF.

The gene calls are TRBV7-2 and TRBJ2-7; 7 bases line up with TRBD2. V was pared by 8 bases and J by 1 base, with 8 bases of the junction left unmatched. The CDR3 extends over 14 amino acids. CDR1 is SGHTA, CDR2 FQGNSA, per germline. The CDR3 sequence is CASGTRERSYEQYF. CDR3 bases: TGTGCCAGCGGAACGCGGGAGCGATCCTACGAGCAGTACTTC.

The chain joins TRBV6-1 to TRBJ2-1; the match to TRBD1 covers 7 bases. CDR1 and CDR2 (germline): MNHNS, SASEGT. With 4 bases clipped from V and 8 bases from J, the junction kept 11 bases outside the gene matches. The CDR3 has 15 amino acids. The CDR3 loop reads CASSARLGGWDEQFF. In nucleotides, the CDR3 is TGTGCCAGCAGTGCCCGTTTAGGGGGCTGGGATGAGCAGTTCTTC.

The rearrangement joins TRBV28 to TRBJ2-1; TRBD1 agrees at 10 bases. Germline trimming cut 5 bases from V and 8 bases from J; bases unmatched to any gene: 6. In germline, CDR1 is MDHEN, CDR2 SYDVKM. This CDR3 region has 14 residues. CDR3 region: CASSDRGQGDEQFF. CDR3 coding DNA: TGTGCCAGCAGTGACAGGGGGCAAGGGGATGAGCAGTTCTTC.

This chain connects TRBV4-3 to TRBJ1-2; D remains unclear. In germline, CDR1 is LGHNA, CDR2 YSLEER. This CDR3 has 16 amino acids. The V end lost 3 bases, the J end lost 7 bases, and 21 bases lay between the germline ends. The CDR3 coding sequence is TGCGCCAGCAGCCACACCCCTATGGTCACAGCCCCTGGCTACACCTTC. Amino acid sequence: CASSHTPMVTAPGYTF.

The CDR3 loop is CASSPEGAGTDTQYF. The CDR3 region has the DNA TGCGCCAGCAGCCCCGAAGGGGCAGGAACAGATACGCAGTATTTT. V usage is TRBV4-3 and J usage is TRBJ2-3; D perhaps matches TRBD1 (5 bases). The CDR3 is 15 amino acids. Deletions cut 4 bases from V and 3 bases from J, with 14 bases between. Per the germline V gene, CDR1 is LGHNA and CDR2 is YSLEER.

CDR3 nucleotides: TGCAGTGCCATGACCCTCTACGAGCAGTACTTC. Its protein product is CSAMTLYEQYF. The rearrangement links TRBV20-1 to TRBJ2-7; no clear D. CDR3 size: 11 residues. CDR1 is DFQATT and CDR2 is SNEGSKA in the germline V gene (reference sequence). V lost 6 bases, J lost 3 bases, and 9 bases lay in between.

The chain couples TRBV11-2 to TRBJ2-5; 16 nucleotides agree with TRBD2. Per germline, CDR1 SGHAT and CDR2 FQNNGV. Germline trimming cut 5 bases from V and 4 bases from J; bases unmatched to any gene: 10. The CDR3 extends over 18 amino acids. The CDR3 region is CASSPGGLAGGVTETQYF. CDR3 nucleotide sequence: TGTGCCAGCAGCCCAGGGGGACTAGCGGGAGGGGTTACAGAGACCCAGTACTTC.

This sequence joins TRBV9 and TRBJ2-4, with D tentatively TRBD1 (6 bases). CDR1 SGDLS and CDR2 YYNGEE come from the germline V gene. The CDR3 covers 12 residues. V lost 7 bases, J lost 8 bases, and 13 bases lay in between. This chain's CDR3 is CASSRTEDIQYF. CDR3 DNA sequence: TGTGCCAGCTCACGGACAGAGGACATTCAGTACTTC.

This sequence joins TRBV30 and TRBJ1-2; a possible D gene is TRBD1 (5 bases). The V end was cut by 2 bases, the J end by 5 bases, with 18 bases between. Germline-derived CDR1 and CDR2 are GTSNPN and SVGIG (reference sequence). This CDR3 spans 15 amino acids. The CDR3 is CAWSIADMPVYGYTF. The CDR3 DNA follows: TGTGCCTGGAGTATTGCGGACATGCCGGTGTATGGCTACACCTTC.

The chain combines TRBV27 with TRBJ2-7, with D possibly matching TRBD2 (5 bases). V was pared by 3 bases and J by 7 bases, with 16 bases between. The germline V gene has CDR1 MNHEY and CDR2 SMNVEV (reference sequence). This CDR3 region has 14 residues. CDR3 sequence reads: CASSLTLVTREQYF. CDR3 in DNA: TGTGCCAGCAGTTTGACACTAGTGACTCGAGAGCAGTACTTC.

V gene TRBV21-1 combines with J gene TRBJ2-5. TRBV21-1 corresponds to a pseudogene. This CDR3 is built from 12 residues. The CDR3 sequence: CASSRPQETQYF. For the CDR3, the DNA is TGTGCCAGCAGCAGACCCCAAGAGACCCAGTACTTC.

This sequence joins TRBV10-3 and TRBJ1-1, with 7 bases matching TRBD1. The CDR3 extends over 14 amino acids. Unmatched junction bases numbered 3, after V lost 1 base and J lost 4 bases. The germline V gene has CDR1 ENHRY and CDR2 SYGVKD. The DNA for the CDR3 is TGTGCCATCAGTGAGTTGCGACAGGGCACTGAAGCTTTCTTT. Protein product: CAISELRQGTEAFF.

The rearrangement links TRBV9 to TRBJ2-7; D is uncertain. Germline V gives CDR1 SGDLS, CDR2 YYNGEE. The ends were cut back, 0 bases at V and 0 bases at J, with 7 bases in the middle. This CDR3 spans 14 amino acids. The CDR3 DNA reads TGTGCCAGCAGCGTAGCGGCTACCTCCTACGAGCAGTACTTC. Residues: CASSVAATSYEQYF.

The CDR3 region is CASSGGQGTATQYF. The CDR3 DNA reads TGTGCCAGCAGCGGAGGACAGGGGACCGCGACCCAGTACTTC. The rearrangement uses TRBV9 and TRBJ2-5; the match to TRBD1 covers 9 bases. The CDR3 runs to 14 residues. The V gene end was trimmed by 3 bases and the J gene end by 7 bases; junction bases not matched to a gene: 7. The germline V gene encodes CDR1 SGDLS and CDR2 YYNGEE.

The rearrangement uses TRBV28 and TRBJ2-1; D gene uncertain. V shed 7 bases and J shed 6 bases, with 13 bases lying between them. From germline, CDR1 is MDHEN and CDR2 SYDVKM. The length of the CDR3 is 13 residues. The chain's CDR3 is CASITPWGNEQFF. CDR3 bases: TGTGCCAGCATCACTCCCTGGGGCAATGAGCAGTTCTTC.

The V call is TRBV2, the J call TRBJ2-2; 7 bases are a match to TRBD1. The CDR3 runs 15 residues. The J segment lost 10 bases and the V segment lost 6 bases, leaving 14 bases of the junction unmatched. Germline CDR1 reads SNHLY; CDR2 reads FYNNEI. This chain's CDR3 is CASRLDRAPPKELFF. Written as DNA, the CDR3 is TGTGCCAGCAGACTTGACAGGGCCCCACCGAAGGAGCTGTTTTTT.

V gene TRBV7-9 combines with J gene TRBJ1-6, with 9 bases identical to TRBD1. Germline CDR1 and CDR2: SEHNR and FQNEAQ (reference sequence). Unmatched junction bases numbered 8, after V lost 5 bases and J lost 9 bases. CDR3 size: 15 residues. The CDR3 DNA reads as TGTGCCAGCAGCGAATCCGGGACAGGGAGTTCACCCCTCCACTTT. This gives the protein CASSESGTGSSPLHF.

The chain uses TRBV5-1 and TRBJ2-1; TRBD1 or TRBD2 may be the D gene (6 bases each). CDR3 length: 15 amino acids. Per the germline V gene, CDR1 is SGHRS and CDR2 is YFSETQ. V lost 0 bases and J lost 9, with 16 bases in between. The CDR3 coding sequence is TGCGCCAGCAGCTTGGCGGGACACGGAGGGGGTGAGCAGTTCTTC. This sequence encodes CASSLAGHGGGEQFF.

J is TRBJ1-2 and V is TRBV28; D might be TRBD1 (6 bases). V was pared by 2 bases and J by 4 bases, with 14 bases between. Germline CDR1 MDHEN, CDR2 SYDVKM. CDR3 length: 15 amino acids. CDR3 coding DNA: TGTGCCAGCAGTTTAGCGACAGGTTTGATCTATGGCTACACCTTC. Residues: CASSLATGLIYGYTF.